This T cell receptor beta chain was sequenced in a study of graft-versus-host responses after intestinal transplantation. Study information: The transplants performed in recipients were multivisceral, liver-intestinal, or isolated intestinal. Anti-thymocyte globulin induction preceded three to four years of tacrolimus and steroid maintenance in all recipients. Study-level findings and limits: GvH clones occurred in recipient marrow; some first appeared in ileum or blood. Within the allografts of patients who had graft-donor T cell macrochimerism, graft-versus-host to host-versus-graft clonal ratios were high.

In the case of this clone: What it binds is unknown.

Data came from immunoSEQ multiplex PCR; TCRdb stores just in-frame clones and leaves some out. Among approximately 68,000 clones listed, 90% were seen once. The V and J ends lost 3 bases and 1 base, in that order; junction bases with no gene match: 9. The CDR3 runs 17 residues. CDR1 is SGHRS and CDR2 is YFSETQ in the germline V gene. V usage is TRBV5-1 and J usage is TRBJ2-2; 7 bases agree with TRBD1. The receptor was isolated from a human donor who was the organ donor for an intestinal transplant. The starting material was unstimulated CD8+ T cells sorted from spleen or lymph node cells, obtained before transplant. The DNA for the CDR3 is TGCGCCAGCAGCTCCCCCCCGGGACAGATGAACACCGGGGAGCTGTTTTTT. This encodes CASSSPPGQMNTGELFF.